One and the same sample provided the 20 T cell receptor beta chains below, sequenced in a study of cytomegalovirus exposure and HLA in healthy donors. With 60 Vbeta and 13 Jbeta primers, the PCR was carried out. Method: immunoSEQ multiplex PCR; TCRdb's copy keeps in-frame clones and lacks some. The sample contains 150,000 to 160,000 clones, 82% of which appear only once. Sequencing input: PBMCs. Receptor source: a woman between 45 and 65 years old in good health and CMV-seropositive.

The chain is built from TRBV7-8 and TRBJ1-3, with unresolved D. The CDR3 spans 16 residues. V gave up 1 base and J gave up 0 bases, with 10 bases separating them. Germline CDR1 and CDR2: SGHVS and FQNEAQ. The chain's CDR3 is CASSLGKRSSGNTIYF. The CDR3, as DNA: TGTGCCAGCAGCTTAGGGAAACGGAGCTCTGGAAACACCATATATTTT.

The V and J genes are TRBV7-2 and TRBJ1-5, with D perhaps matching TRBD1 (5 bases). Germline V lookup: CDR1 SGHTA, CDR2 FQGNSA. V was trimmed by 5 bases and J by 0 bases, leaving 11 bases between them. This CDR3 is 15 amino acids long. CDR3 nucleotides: TGTGCCAGCAGCCAGGGCGTGGGTAGCAATCAGCCCCAGCATTTT. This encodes CASSQGVGSNQPQHF.

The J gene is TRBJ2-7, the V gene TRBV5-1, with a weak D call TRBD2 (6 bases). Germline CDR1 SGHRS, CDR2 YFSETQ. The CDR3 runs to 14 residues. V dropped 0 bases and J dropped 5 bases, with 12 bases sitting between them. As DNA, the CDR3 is TGCGCCAGCAGCTTGGGCGGGGCGGTCAACGAGCAGTACTTC. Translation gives CASSLGGAVNEQYF.

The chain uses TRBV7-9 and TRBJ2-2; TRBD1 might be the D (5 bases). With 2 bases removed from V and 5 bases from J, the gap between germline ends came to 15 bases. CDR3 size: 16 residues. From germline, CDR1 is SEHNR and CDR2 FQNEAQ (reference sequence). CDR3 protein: CASSLSRGGATGELFF. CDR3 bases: TGTGCCAGCAGCTTAAGTAGGGGCGGTGCAACCGGGGAGCTGTTTTTT.

CDR3 amino acids: CASLGQGRDTEAFF. As DNA, the CDR3 is TGTGCCAGCCTTGGGCAGGGTCGAGACACTGAAGCTTTCTTT. V gene TRBV18 combines with J gene TRBJ1-1; D perhaps matches TRBD1 (5 bases). CDR1 KGHSH and CDR2 LQKENI come from the germline V gene. V was cut by 8 bases and J by 3 bases, with 16 bases left in between. The CDR3 is 14 amino acids.

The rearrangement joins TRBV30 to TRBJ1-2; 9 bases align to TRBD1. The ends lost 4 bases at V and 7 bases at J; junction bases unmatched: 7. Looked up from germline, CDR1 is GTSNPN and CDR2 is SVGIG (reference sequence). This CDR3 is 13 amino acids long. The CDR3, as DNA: TGTGCCTGGAAGGCCGGGACAGGGTTTGGCTACACCTTC. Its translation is CAWKAGTGFGYTF.

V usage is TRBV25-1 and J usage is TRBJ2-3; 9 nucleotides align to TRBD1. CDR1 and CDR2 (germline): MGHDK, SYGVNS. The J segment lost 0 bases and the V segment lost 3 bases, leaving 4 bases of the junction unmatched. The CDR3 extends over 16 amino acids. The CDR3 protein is CASSDSGTGSTDTQYF. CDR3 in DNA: TGTGCCAGCAGTGATTCCGGGACAGGGAGCACAGATACGCAGTATTTT.

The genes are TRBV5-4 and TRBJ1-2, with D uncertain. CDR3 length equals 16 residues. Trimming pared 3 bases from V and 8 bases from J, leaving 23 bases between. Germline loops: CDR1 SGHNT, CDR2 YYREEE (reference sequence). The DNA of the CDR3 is TGTGCCAGCAGCTCCACCCCAATCCCGGGAAAGGAAGGCTACACCTTC. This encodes CASSSTPIPGKEGYTF.

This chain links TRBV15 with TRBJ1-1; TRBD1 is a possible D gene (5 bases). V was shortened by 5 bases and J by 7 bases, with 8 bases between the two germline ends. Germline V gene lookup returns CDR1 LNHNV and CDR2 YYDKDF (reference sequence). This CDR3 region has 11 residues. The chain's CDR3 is CATSGTFEAFF. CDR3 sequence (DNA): TGTGCCACCAGCGGGACTTTTGAAGCTTTCTTT.

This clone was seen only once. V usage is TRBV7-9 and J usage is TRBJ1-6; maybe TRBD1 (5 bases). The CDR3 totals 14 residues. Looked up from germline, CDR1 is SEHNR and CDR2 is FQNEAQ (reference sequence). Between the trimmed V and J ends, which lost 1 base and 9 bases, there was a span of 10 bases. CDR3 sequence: CASSLGREGSPLHF. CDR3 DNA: TGTGCCAGCAGCTTAGGCAGGGAGGGTTCACCCCTCCACTTT.

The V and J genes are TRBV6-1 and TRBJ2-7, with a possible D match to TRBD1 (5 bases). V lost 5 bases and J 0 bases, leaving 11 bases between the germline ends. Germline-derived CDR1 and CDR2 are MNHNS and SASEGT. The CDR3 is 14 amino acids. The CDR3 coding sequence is TGTGCCAGCAGTTTCCGGACAAGCTCCTACGAGCAGTACTTC. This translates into CASSFRTSSYEQYF.

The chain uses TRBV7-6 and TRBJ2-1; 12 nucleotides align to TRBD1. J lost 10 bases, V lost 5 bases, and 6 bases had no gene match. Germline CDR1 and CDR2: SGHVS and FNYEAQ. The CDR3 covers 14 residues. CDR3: CASSRDRGRFEQFF. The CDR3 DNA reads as TGTGCCAGCAGCCGGGACAGGGGGCGATTCGAGCAGTTCTTC.

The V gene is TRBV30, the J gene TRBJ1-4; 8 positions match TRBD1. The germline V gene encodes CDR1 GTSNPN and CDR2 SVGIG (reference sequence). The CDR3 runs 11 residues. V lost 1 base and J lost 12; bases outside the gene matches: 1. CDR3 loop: CAWSETGELFF. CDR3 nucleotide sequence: TGTGCCTGGAGTGAGACAGGGGAACTGTTTTTT.

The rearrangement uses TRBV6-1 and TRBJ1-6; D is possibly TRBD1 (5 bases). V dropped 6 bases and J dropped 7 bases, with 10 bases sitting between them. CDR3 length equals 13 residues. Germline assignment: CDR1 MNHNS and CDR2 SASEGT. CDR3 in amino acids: CASRQGPNSPLHF. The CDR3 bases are TGTGCCAGCAGGCAGGGTCCCAATTCACCCCTCCACTTT.

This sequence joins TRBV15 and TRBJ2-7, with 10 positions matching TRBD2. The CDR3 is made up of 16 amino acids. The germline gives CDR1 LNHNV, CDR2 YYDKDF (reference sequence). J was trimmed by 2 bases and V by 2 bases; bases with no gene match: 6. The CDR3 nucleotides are TGTGCCACCAGCAGATCCAGCGGGGGGGCCCCCTACGAGCAGTACTTC. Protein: CATSRSSGGAPYEQYF.

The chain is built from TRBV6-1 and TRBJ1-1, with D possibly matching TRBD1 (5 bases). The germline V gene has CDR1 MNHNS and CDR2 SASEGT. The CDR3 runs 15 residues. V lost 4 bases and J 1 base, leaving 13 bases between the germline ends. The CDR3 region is CASSGRYRRNTEAFF. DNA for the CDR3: TGTGCCAGCAGTGGTCGTTACAGGCGGAACACTGAAGCTTTCTTT.

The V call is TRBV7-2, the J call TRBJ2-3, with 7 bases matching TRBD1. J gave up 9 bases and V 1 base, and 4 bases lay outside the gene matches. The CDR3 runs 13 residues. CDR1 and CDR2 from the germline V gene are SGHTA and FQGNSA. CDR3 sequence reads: CASSLGQTGTQYF. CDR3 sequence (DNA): TGTGCCAGCAGCTTAGGACAGACAGGGACGCAGTATTTT.

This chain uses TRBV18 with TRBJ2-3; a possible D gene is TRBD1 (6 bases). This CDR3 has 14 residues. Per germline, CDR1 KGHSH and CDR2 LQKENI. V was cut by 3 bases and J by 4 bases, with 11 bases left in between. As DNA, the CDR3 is TGTGCCAGCTCACCTAACAGGGAACCAGATACGCAGTATTTT. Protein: CASSPNREPDTQYF.

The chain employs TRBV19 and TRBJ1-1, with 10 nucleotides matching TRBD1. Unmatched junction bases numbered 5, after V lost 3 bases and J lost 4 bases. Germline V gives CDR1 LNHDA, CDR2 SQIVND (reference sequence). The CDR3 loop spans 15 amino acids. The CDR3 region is CASSIRTGGTTEAFF. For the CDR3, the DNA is TGTGCCAGTAGTATTCGGACAGGGGGTACCACTGAAGCTTTCTTT.

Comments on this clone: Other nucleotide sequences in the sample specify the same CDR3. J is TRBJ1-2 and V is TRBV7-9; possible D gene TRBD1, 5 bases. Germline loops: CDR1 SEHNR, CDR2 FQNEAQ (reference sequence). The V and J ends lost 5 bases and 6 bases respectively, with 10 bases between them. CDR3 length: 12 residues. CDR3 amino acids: CASSLGGDGYTF. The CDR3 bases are TGTGCCAGCAGCCTTGGAGGGGATGGCTACACCTTC.